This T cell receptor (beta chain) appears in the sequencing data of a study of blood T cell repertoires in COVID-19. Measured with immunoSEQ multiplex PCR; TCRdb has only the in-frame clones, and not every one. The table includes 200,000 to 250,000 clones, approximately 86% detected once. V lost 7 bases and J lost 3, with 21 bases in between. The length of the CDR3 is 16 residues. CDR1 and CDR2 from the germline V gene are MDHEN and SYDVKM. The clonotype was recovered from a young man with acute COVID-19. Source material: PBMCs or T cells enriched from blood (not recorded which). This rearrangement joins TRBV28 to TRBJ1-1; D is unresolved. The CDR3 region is CASTSPRSGRDTEAFF. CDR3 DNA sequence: TGTGCCAGCACCTCACCCCGGAGCGGGCGGGACACTGAAGCTTTCTTT.